Listed here is a single T cell receptor (beta chain). Its target antigen remains unknown. Base qualities were left out, and no much larger clone turns up one base away. In the paper's terms, the time point label means: approximately 25 months on ibrutinib. For TCR beta library preparation, about 1.8 micrograms of genomic DNA were isolated from cryopreserved PBMCs. Longitudinal blood samples from CLL patients on ibrutinib monotherapy were analyzed using high-throughput TCR beta sequencing. The patients took part in an open-label, single-center phase 2 trial of ibrutinib monotherapy. This entry comes from a study of cytotoxic CD8 clonotypes in ibrutinib-treated CLL (dated by TCRdb to the early 2020s). Regarding the complete study: The cohort was composed of ten to eleven relapsed/refractory and roughly 16 treatment-naive patients; IGHV unmutated status was identified in 17 patients. Responses were partial in approximately 24 patients and complete in 2; after median 68 months follow-up, about 14 stayed in remission and some twelve progressed. Response samples were obtained after a median of 12 months of treatment, with a range of about 6 to 40 months. On average, each sample yielded around 230,000 productive templates and around 98,000 productive rearrangements. Longitudinal samples were available for 26 of the 86 trial participants. Cryopreserved peripheral blood mononuclear cells were obtained prior to treatment, at the time of response, and at either disease progression or sustained remission. Patients were still on ibrutinib when every remission and progressive disease sample was collected.

The germline ends are 11 bases apart after V is trimmed by 5 bases and J by 0 bases. The CDR3 runs 15 amino acids, cysteine and phenylalanine included. Kept here is only the CDR3 DNA, which spans 45 bases and is read in frame from base 1. Reading the germline V gene (reference sequence) gives CDR1 SEHNR and CDR2 FQNEAQ. A MiSeq instrument was used for deep resolution sequencing, which targeted depths ranging from 1 in 1 million up to 1 in 200,000 T cells, with coverage averaging 10x for each clonotype. TCR beta libraries were generated with the immunoSEQ hsTCRB Kit. In the source study's methods: Data were analyzed with ImmunoSEQ Data Assistant and ImmunoSEQ Analyzer, with V, D and J genes assigned per IMGT definitions. Clonality, which ranges from 0 to 1, was calculated as one minus the normalized Shannon entropy of productive rearrangement frequencies. Only overrepresented clonotypes making up at least 0.05% of each patient's repertoire were included in the public clonotype analysis. Thirteen repertoires from age-matched healthy donors, obtained from immuneACCESS, served as clonality controls. Sourced from immuneACCESS, this table was stored by TCRdb with only in-frame sequences that have V and J called. A share of the clones is absent; for the studies checked, an unresolved V gene accounts for under half, and the remainder has no known explanation. V and J calls and clone size are given by that table; D and trimming were obtained from the DNA. The sample table contains about 160,000 clones; only one count was recorded for under 90% of them. About 4.5% of the sample rests with the top ten.

Study-wide findings and limitations: Public clonotypes were rare and either shrank or stayed stable during treatment, and the rise in clonality at ibrutinib response reflected expansion of private clonotypes. Baseline clonality was found to be higher than that of age-matched healthy donors and was strongly correlated with circulating CD8+ T-cell counts. Clonality rose at ibrutinib response, remained stable during sustained remission, and dropped back toward baseline at progression. Sampling times were not matched between patients in sustained remission and patients whose disease was progressing, and lymph node repertoires were not examined.

The chain joins TRBV7-9 to TRBJ1-3, with the D gene too uncertain to name. This receptor was obtained from a human donor with chronic lymphocytic leukemia. The sample here was PBMCs, taken after 24 months of ibrutinib treatment. For the CDR3, the sequence is CASSPRSDSGNTIYF. The bases read TGTGCCAGCAGCCCCAGGTCCGACTCTGGAAACACCATATATTTT.